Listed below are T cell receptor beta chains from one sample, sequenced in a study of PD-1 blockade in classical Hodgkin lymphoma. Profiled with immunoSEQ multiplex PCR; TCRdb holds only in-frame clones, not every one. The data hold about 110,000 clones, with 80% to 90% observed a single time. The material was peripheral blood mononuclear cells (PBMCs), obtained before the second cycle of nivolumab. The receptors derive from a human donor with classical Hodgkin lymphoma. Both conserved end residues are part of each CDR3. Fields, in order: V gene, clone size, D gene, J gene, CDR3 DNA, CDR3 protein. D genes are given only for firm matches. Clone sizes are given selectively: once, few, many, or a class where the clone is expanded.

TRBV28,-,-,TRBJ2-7,TGTGCCAGCAGTCCGACCCCAAAACCCGTTAACGAGCAGTACTTC,CASSPTPKPVNEQYF
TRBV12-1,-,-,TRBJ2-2,TGTGCCAGCAGCTTTCTCGGCAGAATGAACACCGGGGAGCTGTTTTTT,CASSFLGRMNTGELFF
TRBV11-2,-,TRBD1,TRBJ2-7,TGTGCCACCAAACGAACGGGACAGGGAGGTTACGAGCAGTACTTC,CATKRTGQGGYEQYF
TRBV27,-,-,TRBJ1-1,TGTGCCAGCAGGATTGAACCGCGATCGAACACTGAAGCTTTCTTT,CASRIEPRSNTEAFF
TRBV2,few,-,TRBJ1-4,TGTGCCAGCAGTGACGTGACAGGTAGTAATGAAAAACTGTTTTTT,CASSDVTGSNEKLFF
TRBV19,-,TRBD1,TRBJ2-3,TGTGCCAGTCAGGACAGGGATTATTATAATTCGGATACGCAGTATTTT,CASQDRDYYNSDTQYF
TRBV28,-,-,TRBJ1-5,TGTGCCAGCAGTTTATCAAGTCCCAATCAGCCCCAGCATTTT,CASSLSSPNQPQHF
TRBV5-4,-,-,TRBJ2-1,TGTGCCAGCAGCTTGGTAGGAGCTGGCAATGAGCAGTTCTTC,CASSLVGAGNEQFF
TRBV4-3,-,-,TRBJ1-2,TGCGCCAGCAGCCAAGAATTATCTCCGGTCTATGGGGTCTGCACCTTC,CASSQELSPVYGVCTF
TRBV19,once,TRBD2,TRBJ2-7,TGTGCCAGTAGTCTAGCGGGAAGCTCCTACGAGCAGTACTTC,CASSLAGSSYEQYF
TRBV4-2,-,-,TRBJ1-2,TGTGCCAGCAGCCAGCACGTGGACACCCTCCGTCCCTCTAACTATGGCTACACCTTC,CASSQHVDTLRPSNYGYTF
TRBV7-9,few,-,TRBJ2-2,TGTGCCAGCAGCTTAGGGACAGTATCCTCCGGGGAGCTGTTTTTT,CASSLGTVSSGELFF